The 15 T cell receptor beta chains reported below all come from one sample, sequenced in a study of cytomegalovirus exposure and HLA in healthy donors. The PCR employed 60 Vbeta primers together with 13 Jbeta primers. Sequencing used immunoSEQ multiplex PCR; TCRdb keeps in-frame clones, though not all of them. The data hold approximately 150,000 clones, with roughly three quarters observed a single time. The sequenced sample was PBMCs. The receptors come from a male donor in good health and CMV-seropositive.

This clone was counted a single time. This chain links TRBV29-1 with TRBJ2-3, with 7 bases aligning to TRBD1. This CDR3 region has 16 residues. The J segment lost 0 bases and the V segment lost 6 bases, leaving 12 bases of the junction unmatched. Looked up from germline, CDR1 is SQVTM and CDR2 is ANQGSEA. The CDR3 here is CSVRGDADRSTDTQYF. CDR3 in DNA: TGCAGCGTCCGAGGGGATGCGGACAGGAGCACAGATACGCAGTATTTT.

There are a few counts of this clone. The chain couples TRBV6-1 to TRBJ1-6; 8 bases align to TRBD1. Germline CDR1 is MNHNS and CDR2 is SASEGT. This CDR3 is 16 amino acids long. V lost 3 bases to trimming and J lost 0 bases; unmatched junction nucleotides: 1. This CDR3 reads CASSEDRDSYNSPLHF. CDR3 DNA: TGTGCCAGCAGTGAGGACAGGGACTCCTATAATTCACCCCTCCACTTT.

This rearrangement joins TRBV5-6 to TRBJ2-1; 13 positions agree with TRBD2. The CDR3 length is 18 residues. V gave up 0 bases and J gave up 3 bases; unmatched junction bases: 6. Per the germline V gene, CDR1 is SGHDT and CDR2 is YYEEEE. CDR3 sequence: CASSLELAGGAYYNEQFF. CDR3 bases: TGTGCCAGCAGCTTGGAACTAGCGGGGGGGGCTTACTACAATGAGCAGTTCTTC.

The chain uses TRBV27 and TRBJ1-2, with unresolved D. V lost 3 bases, J lost 6 bases, and 17 bases lay in between. This CDR3 is 15 amino acids long. CDR1 is MNHEY and CDR2 is SMNVEV in the germline V gene (reference sequence). The CDR3 reads CASSFSGRKTDGYTF. The CDR3 coding sequence is TGTGCCAGCAGTTTTAGTGGCCGAAAAACAGATGGCTACACCTTC.

The genes are TRBV11-2 and TRBJ1-2; 9 nucleotides match TRBD1. The CDR3 covers 14 residues. The V segment lost 1 base and the J segment 8 bases; nucleotides outside the gene matches: 5. Germline CDR1 reads SGHAT; CDR2 reads FQNNGV. This CDR3 reads CASSLGDRVVGYTF. DNA of the CDR3: TGTGCCAGCAGCTTAGGGGACAGGGTGGTCGGCTACACCTTC.

The genes are TRBV7-8 and TRBJ1-4; D remains unclear. The CDR3 totals 16 residues. V lost 4 bases, J lost 2 bases, and 14 bases lay in between. Germline-derived CDR1 and CDR2 are SGHVS and FQNEAQ. The CDR3 DNA follows: TGTGCCAGCAGCTCCCAAAATCCACAGACTAATGAAAAACTGTTTTTT. Translating gives CASSSQNPQTNEKLFF.

The V call is TRBV4-1, the J call TRBJ2-3; TRBD1 is a possible D gene (6 bases). CDR3 length: 16 residues. Trimming removed 2 bases at V and 0 bases at J, with 12 bases between. CDR1 is MGHRA and CDR2 is YSYEKL in the germline V gene. The CDR3 DNA is TGCGCCAGCAGCCAAAGAGGACAGCCTAGCACAGATACGCAGTATTTT. The encoded protein is CASSQRGQPSTDTQYF.

The chain uses TRBV2 and TRBJ2-2; D not certain. The CDR3 totals 14 residues. V lost 7 bases, J lost 2 bases, and 11 bases lay in between. Germline assignment: CDR1 SNHLY and CDR2 FYNNEI. The CDR3 region has the DNA TGTGCCAGCACTCCCCTCCGTAACACCGGGGAGCTGTTTTTT. It specifies CASTPLRNTGELFF. Complete variable domain (other parts from reference TRBV2 and TRBJ2-2): EPEVTQTPSHQVTQMGQEVILRCVPISNHLYFYWYRQILGQKVEFLVSFYNNEISEKSEIFDDQFSVERPDGSNFTLKIRSTKLEDSAMYFCASTPLRNTGELFFGEGSRLTVL.

This sequence joins TRBV9 and TRBJ2-1; 7 positions agree with TRBD2. This CDR3 is built from 15 residues. The V and J ends lost 2 bases and 7 bases, in that order; junction bases with no gene match: 9. Germline V CDR1 and CDR2: SGDLS, YYNGEE. CDR3 coding DNA: TGTGCCAGCAGCGTGAGTCAGGGAGGGTTTAATGAGCAGTTCTTC. Translating gives CASSVSQGGFNEQFF.

Written as DNA, the CDR3 is TGTGCCAGCCTGAGGGACAGCTCCTACGAGCAGTACTTC. This translates into CASLRDSSYEQYF. The chain carries TRBV6-1 and TRBJ2-7; TRBD1 matches 7 bases. Germline values: CDR1 MNHNS, CDR2 SASEGT. The V gene end was trimmed by 8 bases and the J gene end by 0 bases; junction bases not matched to a gene: 4. CDR3 length equals 13 residues.

The V call is TRBV19, the J call TRBJ1-2; 11 nucleotides agree with TRBD1. J gave up 3 bases and V 5 bases, and 2 bases lay outside the gene matches. Looked up from germline, CDR1 is LNHDA and CDR2 is SQIVND (reference sequence). This CDR3 is 14 amino acids long. CDR3 in amino acids: CASSWTGGYYGYTF. The CDR3 nucleotides read TGTGCCAGTAGTTGGACAGGGGGCTACTATGGCTACACCTTC. Filled out from reference TRBV19 and TRBJ1-2, the complete variable domain reads DGGITQSPKYLFRKEGQNVTLSCEQNLNHDAMYWYRQDPGQGLRLIYYSQIVNDFQKGDIAEGYSVSREKKESFPLTVTSAQKNPTAFYLCASSWTGGYYGYTFGSGTRLTVV.

Remarks on this clone: At the DNA level, this CDR3 is encoded by other sequences in the same sample as well. The CDR3 coding sequence is TGCGCCAGCAGCCCTAGCACAGGGAATGAAAAACTGTTTTTT. The encoded protein is CASSPSTGNEKLFF. The J gene is TRBJ1-4, the V gene TRBV5-1; a weak D match, TRBD1 (6 bases). The germline V gene encodes CDR1 SGHRS and CDR2 YFSETQ. V was pared by 4 bases and J by 5 bases, with 12 bases between. The CDR3 has 14 residues.

This chain uses TRBV7-6 with TRBJ2-2, with D tentatively TRBD2 (6 bases). From germline, CDR1 is SGHVS and CDR2 FNYEAQ. This CDR3 spans 15 amino acids. The V end was cut by 5 bases, the J end by 1 base, with 11 bases between. DNA for the CDR3: TGTGCCAGCAGCAGACGGGGGAGGAACACCGGGGAGCTGTTTTTT. It yields the protein CASSRRGRNTGELFF.

The chain joins TRBV15 to TRBJ2-3; 11 bases fit TRBD2. The CDR3 runs to 17 residues. Germline V gene sequence: CDR1 LNHNV, CDR2 YYDKDF (reference sequence). Trimming took 1 base from V and 5 from J; bases not matched to a gene: 8. CDR3 region: CATSRAVSGGALDTQYF. The CDR3 bases are TGTGCCACCAGCAGAGCTGTTAGCGGGGGGGCGCTAGATACGCAGTATTTT.

The chain links TRBV4-1 to TRBJ1-5, with D unclear. Deletions cut 4 bases from V and 3 bases from J, with 13 bases between. Germline lookup yields CDR1 MGHRA and CDR2 YSYEKL. The CDR3 runs 15 residues. As DNA, the CDR3 is TGCGCCAGCAGCCGGATTAACAGCCCCAATCAGCCCCAGCATTTT. This gives the protein CASSRINSPNQPQHF.